This T cell receptor beta chain was profiled in a study of cytomegalovirus exposure and HLA in healthy donors. This clone has a single count. The PCR employed 60 Vbeta primers together with 13 Jbeta primers. Generated by immunoSEQ multiplex PCR, the TCRdb table keeps only in-frame clones and is missing some. The sample shows 110,000 or so clones, approximately 67% of them seen only once. Germline V CDR1 and CDR2: MNHEY, SMNVEV (reference sequence). The CDR3 covers 14 residues. The V and J ends lost 5 bases and 2 bases, in that order; junction bases with no gene match: 5. This chain connects TRBV27 to TRBJ2-5, with 7 bases identical to TRBD1. This TCR derives from a man between 18 and 29 years old in good health and CMV-seropositive. The material sequenced was PBMCs. CDR3 protein: CASSRGGKQETQYF. The DNA for the CDR3 is TGTGCCAGCAGTCGAGGGGGCAAACAAGAGACCCAGTACTTC.